The sequence of this TCR beta chain was determined in a study of T cell repertoires in cytomegalovirus infection. TCRdb processed the reads anew with MiXCR; each CDR3 protein has one entry. The profile shows roughly 60,000 distinct CDR3 sequences, 33% of them singletons. As concerns this clonotype: What it binds is not known.

General study findings and limits: HLA-C-restricted, CMV-specific TCR beta clonotypes were dominant ex vivo.

The sequence derives from a human donor in good health (CMV status not recorded). Some clones in this sample may be carry-over from other donors' samples. The material sequenced was PBMCs, sequenced either directly or after in vitro stimulation (not recorded which).

CDR3 sequence: CASSQVRRSSYNEQFF. CDR3 in DNA: TGCGCCAGCAGCCAAGTCCGCAGGAGCTCCTACAATGAGCAGTTCTTC. The chain links TRBV4-3 to TRBJ2-1; D remains ambiguous. CDR3 length equals 16 residues. Germline values: CDR1 LGHNA, CDR2 YSLEER. V was clipped by 1 base and J by 0 bases, with 10 bases between them.